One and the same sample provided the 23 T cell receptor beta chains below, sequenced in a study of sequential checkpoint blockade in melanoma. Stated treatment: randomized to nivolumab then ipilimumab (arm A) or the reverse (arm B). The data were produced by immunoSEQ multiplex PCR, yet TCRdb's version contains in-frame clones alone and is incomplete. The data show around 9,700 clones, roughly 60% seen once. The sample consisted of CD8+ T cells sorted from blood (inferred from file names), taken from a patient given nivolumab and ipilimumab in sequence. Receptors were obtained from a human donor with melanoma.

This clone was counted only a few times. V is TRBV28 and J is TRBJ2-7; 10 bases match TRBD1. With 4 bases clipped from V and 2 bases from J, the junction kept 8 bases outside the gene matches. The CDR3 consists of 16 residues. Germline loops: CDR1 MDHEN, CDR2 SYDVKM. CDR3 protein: CASSSTGGATAYEQYF. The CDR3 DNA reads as TGTGCCAGCAGTTCGACAGGGGGCGCCACAGCCTACGAGCAGTACTTC.

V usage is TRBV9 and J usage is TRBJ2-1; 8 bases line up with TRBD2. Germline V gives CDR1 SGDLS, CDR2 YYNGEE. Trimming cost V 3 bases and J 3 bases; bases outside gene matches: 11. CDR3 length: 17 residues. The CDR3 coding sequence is TGTGCCAGCAGCGAACCGGGTCGGGAGGGTTACTACAATGAGCAGTTCTTC. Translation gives CASSEPGREGYYNEQFF.

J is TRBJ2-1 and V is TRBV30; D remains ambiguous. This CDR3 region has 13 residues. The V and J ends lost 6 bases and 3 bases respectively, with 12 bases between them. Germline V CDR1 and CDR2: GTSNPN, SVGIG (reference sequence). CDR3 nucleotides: TGTGCCTGCGGGTCCATCAACTACAATGAGCAGTTCTTC. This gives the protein CACGSINYNEQFF.

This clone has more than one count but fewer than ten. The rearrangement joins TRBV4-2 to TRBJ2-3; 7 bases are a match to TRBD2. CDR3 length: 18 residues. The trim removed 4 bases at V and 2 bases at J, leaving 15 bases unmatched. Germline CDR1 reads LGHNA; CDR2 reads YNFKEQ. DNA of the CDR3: TGTGCCAGCAGCCTTTACCCGTCCTGGCTAGCGGTCACAGATACGCAGTATTTT. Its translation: CASSLYPSWLAVTDTQYF.

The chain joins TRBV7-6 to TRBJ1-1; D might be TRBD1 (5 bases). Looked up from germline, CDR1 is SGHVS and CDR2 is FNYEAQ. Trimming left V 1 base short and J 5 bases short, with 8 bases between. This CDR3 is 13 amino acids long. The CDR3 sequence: CASSLERGTEAFF. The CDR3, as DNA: TGTGCCAGCAGCTTAGAACGGGGGACTGAAGCTTTCTTT.

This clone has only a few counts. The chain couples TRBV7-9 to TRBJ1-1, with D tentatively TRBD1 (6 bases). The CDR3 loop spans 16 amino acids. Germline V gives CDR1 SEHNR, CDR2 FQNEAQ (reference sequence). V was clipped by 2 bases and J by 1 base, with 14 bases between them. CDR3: CASSLSLRTENTEAFF. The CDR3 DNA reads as TGTGCCAGCAGCTTATCGTTGCGGACAGAGAACACTGAAGCTTTCTTT. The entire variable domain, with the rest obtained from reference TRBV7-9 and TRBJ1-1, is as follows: DTGVSQNPRHKITKRGQNVTFRCDPISEHNRLYWYRQTLGQGPEFLTYFQNEAQLEKSRLLSDRFSAERPKGSFSTLEIQRTEQGDSAMYLCASSLSLRTENTEAFFGQGTRLTVV.

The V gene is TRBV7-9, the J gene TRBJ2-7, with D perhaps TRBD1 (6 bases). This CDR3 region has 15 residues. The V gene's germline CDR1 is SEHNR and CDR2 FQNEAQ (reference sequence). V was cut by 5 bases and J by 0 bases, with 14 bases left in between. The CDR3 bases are TGTGCCAGCAGCAAGTCAACAGGGCTCTCCTACGAGCAGTACTTC. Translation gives CASSKSTGLSYEQYF.

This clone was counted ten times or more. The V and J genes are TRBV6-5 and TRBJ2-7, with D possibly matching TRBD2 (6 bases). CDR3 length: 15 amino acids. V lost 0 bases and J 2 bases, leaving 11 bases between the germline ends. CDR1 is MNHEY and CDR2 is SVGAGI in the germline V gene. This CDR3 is CASSYSSGETYEQYF. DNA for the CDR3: TGTGCCAGCAGTTACTCGTCGGGAGAGACCTACGAGCAGTACTTC.

This chain's CDR3 is CASSYGGGNTEAFF. DNA of the CDR3: TGTGCCAGCAGTTACGGTGGAGGGAACACTGAAGCTTTCTTT. V and J are TRBV6-5 and TRBJ1-1; D remains unclear. The CDR3 totals 14 residues. CDR1 is MNHEY, CDR2 SVGAGI, per germline. Trimming left V 2 bases short and J 1 base short, with 8 bases between.

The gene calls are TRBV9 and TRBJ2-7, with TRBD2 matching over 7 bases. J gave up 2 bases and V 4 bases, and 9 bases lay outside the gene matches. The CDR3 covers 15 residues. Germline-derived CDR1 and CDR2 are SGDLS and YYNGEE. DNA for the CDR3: TGTGCCAGCAGCCCAGGGAGGGTAGGCCCCTACGAGCAGTACTTC. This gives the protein CASSPGRVGPYEQYF. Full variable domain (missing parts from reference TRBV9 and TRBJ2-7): DSGVTQTPKHLITATGQRVTLRCSPRSGDLSVYWYQQSLDQGLQFLIQYYNGEERAKGNILERFSAQQFPDLHSELNLSSLELGDSALYFCASSPGRVGPYEQYFGPGTRLTVT.

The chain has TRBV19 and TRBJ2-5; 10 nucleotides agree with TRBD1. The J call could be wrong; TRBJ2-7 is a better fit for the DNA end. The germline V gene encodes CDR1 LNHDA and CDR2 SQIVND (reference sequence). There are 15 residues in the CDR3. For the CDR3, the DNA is TGTGCCAGTAGTATGACATGGGACAGGGGTTACGAGCAGTACTTC. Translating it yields CASSMTWDRGYEQYF.

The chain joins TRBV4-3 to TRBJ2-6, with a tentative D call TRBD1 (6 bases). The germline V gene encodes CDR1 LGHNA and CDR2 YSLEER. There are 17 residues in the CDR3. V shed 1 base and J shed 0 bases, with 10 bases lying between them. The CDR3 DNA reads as TGCGCCAGCAGCCAAGCAGCAGGGGACTCTGGGGCCAACGTCCTGACTTTC. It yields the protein CASSQAAGDSGANVLTF.

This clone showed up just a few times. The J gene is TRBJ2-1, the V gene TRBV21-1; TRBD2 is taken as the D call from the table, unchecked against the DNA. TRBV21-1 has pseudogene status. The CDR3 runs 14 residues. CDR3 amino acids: CATSLAGGYNEQFF. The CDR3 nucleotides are TGTGCCACCAGCCTAGCGGGAGGCTACAATGAGCAGTTCTTC.

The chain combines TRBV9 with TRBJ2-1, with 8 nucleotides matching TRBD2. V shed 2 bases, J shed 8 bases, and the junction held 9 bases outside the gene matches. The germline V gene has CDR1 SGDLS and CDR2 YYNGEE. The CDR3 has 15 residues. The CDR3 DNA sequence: TGTGCCAGCAGCGTGGGAGGACTAGCATTGTATGAGCAGTTCTTC. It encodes CASSVGGLALYEQFF.

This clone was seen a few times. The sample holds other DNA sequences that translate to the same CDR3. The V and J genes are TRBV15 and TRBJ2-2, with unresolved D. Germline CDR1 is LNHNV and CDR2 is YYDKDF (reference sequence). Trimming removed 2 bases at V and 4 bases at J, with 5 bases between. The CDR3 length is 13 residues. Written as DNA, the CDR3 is TGTGCCACCAGCAGAACGGGCACCGGGGAGCTGTTTTTT. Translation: CATSRTGTGELFF.

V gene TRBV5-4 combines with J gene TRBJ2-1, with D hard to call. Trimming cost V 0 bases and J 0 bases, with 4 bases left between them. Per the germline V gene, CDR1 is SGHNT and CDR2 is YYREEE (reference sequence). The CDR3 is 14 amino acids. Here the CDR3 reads CASSLESSYNEQFF. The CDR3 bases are TGTGCCAGCAGCTTGGAGAGCTCCTACAATGAGCAGTTCTTC.

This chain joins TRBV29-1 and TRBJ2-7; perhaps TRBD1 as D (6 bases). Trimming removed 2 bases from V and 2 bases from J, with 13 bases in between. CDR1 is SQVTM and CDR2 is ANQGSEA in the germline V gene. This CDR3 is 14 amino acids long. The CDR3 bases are TGCAGCGTTGAAAGGGGGACAAATCCCTACGAGCAGTACTTC. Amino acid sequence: CSVERGTNPYEQYF.

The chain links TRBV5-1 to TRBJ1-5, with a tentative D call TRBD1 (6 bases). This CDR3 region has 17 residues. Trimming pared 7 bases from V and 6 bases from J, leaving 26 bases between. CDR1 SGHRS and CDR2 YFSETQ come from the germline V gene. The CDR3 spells CASGKKPGTKRIQPQHF. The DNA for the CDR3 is TGCGCCAGCGGCAAAAAACCCGGGACAAAAAGGATTCAGCCCCAGCATTTT.

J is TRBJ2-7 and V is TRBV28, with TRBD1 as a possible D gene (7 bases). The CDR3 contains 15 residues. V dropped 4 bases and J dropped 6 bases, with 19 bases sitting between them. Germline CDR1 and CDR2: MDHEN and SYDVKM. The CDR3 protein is CASSSQGGSWVEQYF. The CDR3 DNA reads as TGTGCCAGCAGTTCCCAGGGGGGCTCATGGGTCGAGCAGTACTTC.

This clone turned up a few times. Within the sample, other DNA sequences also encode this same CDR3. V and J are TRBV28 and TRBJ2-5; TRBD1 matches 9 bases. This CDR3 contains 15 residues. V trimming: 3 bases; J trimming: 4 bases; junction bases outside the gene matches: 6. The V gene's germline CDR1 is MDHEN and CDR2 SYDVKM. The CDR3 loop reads CASSLEQGAGETQYF. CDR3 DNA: TGTGCCAGCAGTTTGGAACAGGGGGCTGGAGAGACCCAGTACTTC.

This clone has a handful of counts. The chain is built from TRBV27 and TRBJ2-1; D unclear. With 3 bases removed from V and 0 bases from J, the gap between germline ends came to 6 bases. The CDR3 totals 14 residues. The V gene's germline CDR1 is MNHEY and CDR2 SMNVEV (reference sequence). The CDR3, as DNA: TGTGCCAGCAGTTTCGGCGGCTCCTACAATGAGCAGTTCTTC. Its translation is CASSFGGSYNEQFF.

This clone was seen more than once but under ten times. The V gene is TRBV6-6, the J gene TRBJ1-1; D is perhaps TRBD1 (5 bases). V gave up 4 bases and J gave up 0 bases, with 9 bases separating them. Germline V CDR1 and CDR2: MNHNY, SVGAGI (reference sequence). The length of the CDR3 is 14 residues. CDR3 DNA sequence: TGTGCCAGCAGTTCGGGGGGTTTGAACACTGAAGCTTTCTTT. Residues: CASSSGGLNTEAFF.

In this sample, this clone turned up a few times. The CDR3 DNA reads TGTGCCAGCAGCCTCGTCCCGGGACTGGATGACAATGAGCAGTTCTTC. Protein sequence: CASSLVPGLDDNEQFF. This rearrangement joins TRBV7-2 to TRBJ2-1; D possibly corresponds to TRBD2 (6 bases). The CDR3 loop spans 16 amino acids. V was shortened by 5 bases and J by 5 bases, with 19 bases between the two germline ends. Germline-derived CDR1 and CDR2 are SGHTA and FQGNSA.